Presented here are 23 T cell receptor beta chains from one specimen sequenced in a study of regulatory T cells in long-lasting Graves disease (dated by TCRdb to 2020 to 2022). The receptor library was made with multiplex PCR. The instrument was an Illumina HiSeq 4000. CDR3 regions were amplified by Arm-PCR with iRepertoire HTBI primers to construct TCR beta libraries. TCRdb reran the public reads through fastp at Q25 and MiXCR, keeping productive beta chains. CDR3 protein duplicates are merged, each entry listing the most common genes and DNA. This sample gives 550,000 to 650,000 distinct CDR3 sequences in total; roughly a sixth of them show up just once. The top ten clones comprise 12% of the sample. Explained via the paper, the time point label denotes: newly diagnosed GD, antithyroid drugs for less than 3 months. For both TCR sequencing and RNA sequencing, RNA was extracted from PBMCs using TRIzol.

These same records also appear under a second study, on T cells in Graves' hyperthyroidism and ophthalmopathy.

Sequences were derived from peripheral blood mononuclear cells (PBMCs), sampled at new diagnosis, from a patient treated with antithyroid drugs. All receptors come from a man between 18 and 29 years old with Graves disease. Donor details come from another sample of the same person, matched by shared clones.

The sample holds a few counts of this clonotype. The chain uses TRBV10-3 and TRBJ1-6; D is unresolved. The CDR3 is 14 residues long. The V and J ends lost 3 bases and 7 bases respectively, with 10 bases between them. Germline V lookup: CDR1 ENHRY, CDR2 SYGVKD. The CDR3 bases are TGTGCCATCAGTGAAGCAGCGGAAAATTCACCCCTCCACTTT. Translation: CAISEAAENSPLHF.

As to this clonotype: The CDR3 carries no conserved terminal phenylalanine or tryptophan, so it likely arises from a read error. The chain joins TRBV12-3 or TRBV12-4 to TRBJ2-3; possibly TRBD1 for D (5 bases). This CDR3 has 15 amino acids. V dropped 6 bases and J dropped 4 bases, with 17 bases sitting between them. The CDR3 DNA follows: TGTGCCAGCAGGTCCAAACGGTGGGGCGCAGATACGCAGTATCTT. As protein: CASRSKRWGADTQYL.

The chain combines TRBV2 with TRBJ1-2; the match to TRBD1 covers 7 bases. Germline assignment: CDR1 SNHLY and CDR2 FYNNEI. Trimming removed 6 bases from V and 4 bases from J; junction bases left unmatched: 11. This CDR3 has 15 amino acids. CDR3 in amino acids: CASSEMRGGGYGYTF. The CDR3 coding sequence is TGTGCCAGCAGCGAGATGAGAGGGGGCGGCTATGGCTACACCTTC.

In this sample, this clonotype turned up a few times. The chain couples TRBV20-1 to TRBJ2-7; 11 bases line up with TRBD2. J was trimmed by 8 bases and V by 3 bases; bases with no gene match: 15. The germline CDR1 and CDR2 sequences are DFQATT and SNEGSKA (reference sequence). This CDR3 comprises 16 residues. The CDR3, as DNA: TGCAGTGCTAGGTCGGGAACTAGCGGGGGTGCTGTGAAGCAGTACTTC. Translation gives CSARSGTSGGAVKQYF.

This clonotype came up once. The chain has TRBV12-3 or TRBV12-4 and TRBJ2-7, with D possibly being TRBD1 (6 bases). V lost 4 bases to trimming and J lost 6 bases, with 22 bases between them. The CDR3 has 16 amino acids. This CDR3 is CASSYSLGQPGIEQYF. The CDR3 nucleotides are TGTGCCAGCAGTTACTCACTTGGACAGCCGGGGATCGAGCAGTACTTC.

The chain has TRBV18 and TRBJ1-2; the D is unclear. This CDR3 comprises 14 residues. V lost 5 bases, J lost 2 bases, and 12 bases lay in between. Germline CDR1 reads KGHSH; CDR2 reads LQKENI. The CDR3 sequence is CASSAGPINYGYTF. The CDR3 nucleotides read TGTGCCAGCTCAGCTGGACCCATCAACTATGGCTACACCTTC.

The table lists this clonotype with many counts. The CDR3: CASSPPGGPDTQYF. The CDR3 DNA is TGTGCCAGCTCACCGCCAGGGGGCCCAGATACGCAGTATTTT. The chain joins TRBV18 to TRBJ2-3, with TRBD1 identical over 8 bases. After removal of 3 bases from V and 4 bases from J, the junction contained 3 bases not matched to a gene. The CDR3 sequence is 14 residues long. Germline loops: CDR1 KGHSH, CDR2 LQKENI. Looking up the rest from reference TRBV18 and TRBJ2-3 gives the full variable domain: NAGVMQNPRHLVRRRGQEARLRCSPMKGHSHVYWYRQLPEEGLKFMVYLQKENIIDESGMPKERFSAEFPKEGPSILRIQQVVRGDSAAYFCASSPPGGPDTQYFGPGTRLTVL.

This chain connects TRBV6-1 to TRBJ1-4; D gene ambiguous. Germline V gene lookup returns CDR1 MNHNS and CDR2 SASEGT. V shed 7 bases and J shed 5 bases, with 11 bases lying between them. The CDR3 contains 13 residues. The CDR3 reads CASIPDENEKLFF. The CDR3 region has the DNA TGTGCCAGCATTCCGGACGAGAATGAAAAACTGTTTTTT.

The V and J genes are TRBV6-5 and TRBJ1-4; D call uncertain. This CDR3 spans 15 amino acids. The germline V and J ends were trimmed by 0 bases and 0 bases, with 5 bases remaining between them. Looked up from germline, CDR1 is MNHEY and CDR2 is SVGAGI. The CDR3 is CASSYSATTNEKLFF. The CDR3 nucleotides read TGTGCCAGCAGTTACTCTGCCACAACTAATGAAAAACTGTTTTTT.

This clonotype was seen only a few times. A much larger clone differs from this one at a single base, so this may be a read error. The chain employs TRBV20-1 and TRBJ2-1; no firm D call. This CDR3 comprises 15 residues. The V gene's germline CDR1 is DFQATT and CDR2 SNEGSKA (reference sequence). Trimming cost V 0 bases and J 0 bases, with 9 bases left between them. The chain's CDR3 is CSARDPASSYNEQFF. CDR3 nucleotide sequence: TGCAGTGCTAGAGATCCGGCTAGCTCCTACAATGAGCAGTTCTTC.

The rearrangement joins TRBV7-3 to TRBJ2-3; TRBD2 matches at 7 bases. From germline, CDR1 is SGHTA and CDR2 FQGTGA. CDR3 length: 16 residues. J lost 3 bases, V lost 1 base, and 7 bases had no gene match. CDR3 coding DNA: TGTGCCAGCAGCTTAAACGGCGGGAGTAGGACAGATACGCAGTATTTT. It specifies CASSLNGGSRTDTQYF.

This sequence joins TRBV18 and TRBJ2-7, with a possible D match to TRBD2 (6 bases). Between the trimmed V and J ends, which lost 3 bases and 3 bases, there was a span of 24 bases. Per the germline V gene, CDR1 is KGHSH and CDR2 is LQKENI. CDR3 size: 18 residues. The DNA for the CDR3 is TGTGCCAGCTCACCGCGTGGGGTTGGCGGGACGTTAAGCTACGAGCAGTACTTC. Translated, it gives CASSPRGVGGTLSYEQYF.

DNA for the CDR3: TGCGCCAGCAGTGGGTCGAAGGGTGAGCAGTTCTTC. As protein: CASSGSKGEQFF. The chain couples TRBV10-1 to TRBJ2-1; no clear D gene. The germline V gene encodes CDR1 WNHNN and CDR2 SYGVQD (reference sequence). V gave up 4 bases and J gave up 9 bases, with 10 bases separating them. This CDR3 contains 12 residues.

In its sample, this clonotype was seen a few times. V is TRBV20-1 and J is TRBJ2-7; D might be TRBD1 (6 bases). This CDR3 comprises 11 residues. Germline-derived CDR1 and CDR2 are DFQATT and SNEGSKA (reference sequence). The ends were cut back, 5 bases at V and 3 bases at J, with 8 bases in the middle. CDR3: CSAEQGYEQYF. For the CDR3, the DNA is TGCAGTGCTGAACAGGGCTACGAGCAGTACTTC.

Many counts were recorded for this clonotype. The chain joins TRBV6-1 to TRBJ2-2, with 8 bases matching TRBD2. The CDR3 totals 15 residues. The V gene's germline CDR1 is MNHNS and CDR2 SASEGT. V dropped 4 bases and J dropped 0; count of bases not matched to a gene: 1. CDR3 coding DNA: TGTGCCAGCAGTGTACTAGCGGCGAACACCGGGGAGCTGTTTTTT. Translation: CASSVLAANTGELFF.

V and J are TRBV20-1 and TRBJ1-5; D not resolved. Germline assignment: CDR1 DFQATT and CDR2 SNEGSKA (reference sequence). V was cut by 1 base and J by 3 bases, with 7 bases left in between. The CDR3 is 13 amino acids. CDR3 bases: TGCAGTGCTAGAGGCCAGCTCAATCAGCCCCAGCATTTT. Protein product: CSARGQLNQPQHF.

This clonotype was counted a few times. V usage is TRBV7-9 and J usage is TRBJ2-1, with 8 bases identical to TRBD2. V gave up 2 bases and J gave up 6 bases; unmatched junction bases: 6. The V gene's germline CDR1 is SEHNR and CDR2 FQNEAQ (reference sequence). This CDR3 has 15 residues. The CDR3 here is CASSLRVAGTNEQFF. The CDR3 nucleotides are TGTGCCAGCAGCTTACGGGTAGCGGGAACCAATGAGCAGTTCTTC.

There are many counts of this clonotype. The V call is TRBV18, the J call TRBJ1-4; TRBD1 aligns across 9 bases. Germline-derived CDR1 and CDR2 are KGHSH and LQKENI. CDR3 size: 15 residues. Germline trimming cut 3 bases from V and 8 bases from J; bases unmatched to any gene: 7. The CDR3, as DNA: TGTGCCAGCTCACCCCCGGGACAGGGAGGCGAAAAACTGTTTTTT. This gives the protein CASSPPGQGGEKLFF.

This chain connects TRBV6-1 to TRBJ2-7; weak D call: TRBD2 (5 bases). With 6 bases removed from V and 0 bases from J, the gap between germline ends came to 18 bases. This CDR3 region has 16 residues. Germline CDR1 is MNHNS and CDR2 is SASEGT. The CDR3, as DNA: TGTGCCAGCAGGCCACCGTGGAGCGGCGTCTCCTACGAGCAGTACTTC. Translated, it gives CASRPPWSGVSYEQYF.

On this clonotype: This may come from a read error, since a much larger clone is one base off. The V call is TRBV18, the J call TRBJ1-2, with D unresolved. The germline V gene has CDR1 KGHSH and CDR2 LQKENI. The CDR3 is 15 amino acids. With 0 bases removed from V and 2 bases from J, the gap between germline ends came to 10 bases. The CDR3 DNA reads TGTGCCAGCTCACCACCGAAAGGGAACAACTATGGCTACACCTTC. Its translation: CASSPPKGNNYGYTF.

This clonotype was found a few times. This chain connects TRBV30 to TRBJ2-2; D tentatively fits TRBD1 or TRBD2 (6 bases each). CDR1 GTSNPN and CDR2 SVGIG come from the germline V gene (reference sequence). The CDR3 totals 12 residues. The V and J ends lost 3 bases and 11 bases respectively, with 13 bases between them. CDR3 DNA: TGTGCCTGGAGGAAGGGGGGTAAAGAGCTGTTTTTT. Its protein product is CAWRKGGKELFF.

This clonotype was detected a few times. CDR3 bases: TGCGCCAGCAGCTTGGAGGGACTAGCGTCCGGGGAGCTGTTTTTT. This encodes CASSLEGLASGELFF. The chain links TRBV5-1 to TRBJ2-2, with 10 bases aligning to TRBD2. The CDR3 has 15 amino acids. Unmatched junction bases numbered 2, after V lost 0 bases and J lost 6 bases. Germline-derived CDR1 and CDR2 are SGHRS and YFSETQ.

This clonotype was detected many times. The chain employs TRBV28 and TRBJ2-4; D unresolved. There are 14 residues in the CDR3. V lost 6 bases and J 0 bases, leaving 9 bases between the germline ends. The germline gives CDR1 MDHEN, CDR2 SYDVKM. CDR3 protein: CASREELAKNIQYF. Written as DNA, the CDR3 is TGTGCCAGCAGAGAGGAACTAGCCAAAAACATTCAGTACTTC.